Following are 29 T cell receptor beta chains from one sample sequenced in a study of breast tumors, draining lymph nodes, adjacent tissues. Via MiXCR, TCRdb re-called the multiplex PCR reads, giving one row per CDR3 protein. The repertoire holds about 19,000 distinct CDR3 sequences, with roughly 44% as singletons. Sequencing was performed on breast tumor tissue. These receptors originate from a female donor with breast cancer. Some clones in this sample may be carry-over from other donors' samples.

This clonotype was counted many times. It may be a read error: a sequence one base away is much more abundant. CDR3 in amino acids: CASSPTSSARGEQYF. The CDR3 DNA follows: TGTGCCAGCAGCCCTACCTCTAGCGCGAGGGGCGAGCAGTACTTC. The chain carries TRBV11-2 and TRBJ2-7; TRBD2 might be the D (6 bases). Germline values: CDR1 SGHAT, CDR2 FQNNGV. This CDR3 comprises 15 residues. V lost 5 bases and J lost 6, with 20 bases in between.

CDR3 sequence (DNA): TGTGCCAGCAGCTTAGATTGGGGAGGGTATAACTATGGCTACACCTTC. Translated: CASSLDWGGYNYGYTF. The chain links TRBV5-5 to TRBJ1-2; D not certain. V dropped 2 bases and J dropped 1 base, with 15 bases sitting between them. The CDR3 contains 16 residues. The germline CDR1 and CDR2 sequences are SGHKS and YYEKEE (reference sequence). Drawing the rest from reference TRBV5-5 and TRBJ1-2, the complete variable domain is DAGVTQSPTHLIKTRGQQVTLRCSPISGHKSVSWYQQVLGQGPQFIFQYYEKEERGRGNFPDRFSARQFPNYSSELNVNALLLGDSALYLCASSLDWGGYNYGYTFGSGTRLTVV.

This clonotype was seen many times. V is TRBV6-5 and J is TRBJ2-5; D remains unclear. CDR1 is MNHEY, CDR2 SVGAGI, per germline. Trimming took off 3 bases at V and 4 bases at J, with 12 bases between the two ends. There are 14 residues in the CDR3. This CDR3 is CASSYPGLRETQYF. The CDR3 bases are TGTGCCAGCAGTTATCCCGGTCTGAGAGAGACCCAGTACTTC.

The count of this clonotype is one. The chain carries TRBV6-6 and TRBJ2-7; TRBD2 aligns across 7 bases. CDR1 is MNHNY and CDR2 is SVGAGI in the germline V gene (reference sequence). The CDR3 covers 11 residues. In DNA form, the CDR3 reads TGTGCTACGGGACTACACTACGAGCAGTACTTC. Amino acids: CATGLHYEQYF.

The table lists this clonotype with many counts. The chain couples TRBV4-1 to TRBJ2-5; the match to TRBD1 covers 8 bases. Germline-derived CDR1 and CDR2 are MGHRA and YSYEKL. J lost 2 bases, V lost 1 base, and 6 bases had no gene match. The CDR3 has 16 residues. CDR3: CASSQGGRGLQETQYF. The CDR3 DNA follows: TGCGCCAGCAGCCAAGGAGGCAGGGGGCTTCAAGAGACCCAGTACTTC.

The chain has TRBV6-4 and TRBJ2-3, with TRBD2 identical over 12 bases. CDR1 MRHNA and CDR2 SNTAGT come from the germline V gene. With 6 bases clipped from V and 0 bases from J, the junction kept 7 bases outside the gene matches. The CDR3 contains 17 residues. The CDR3 protein is CASSGPGTSGSTDTQYF. The CDR3 region has the DNA TGTGCCAGCAGCGGTCCCGGGACTAGCGGGAGCACAGATACGCAGTATTTT.

This clonotype came up many times. The CDR3 sequence: CASSVDVWTGYNEQFF. CDR3 bases: TGTGCCAGCAGCGTAGACGTTTGGACAGGGTACAATGAGCAGTTCTTC. The chain employs TRBV9 and TRBJ2-1; 8 bases are shared with TRBD1. V lost 0 bases to trimming and J lost 4 bases; unmatched junction nucleotides: 6. Germline CDR1 and CDR2: SGDLS and YYNGEE. The CDR3 length is 16 residues. The complete variable domain, with remaining parts taken from reference TRBV9 and TRBJ2-1, reads DSGVTQTPKHLITATGQRVTLRCSPRSGDLSVYWYQQSLDQGLQFLIQYYNGEERAKGNILERFSAQQFPDLHSELNLSSLELGDSALYFCASSVDVWTGYNEQFFGPGTRLTVL.

The V and J genes are TRBV20-1 and TRBJ2-7, with D perhaps being TRBD1 or TRBD2 (5 bases each). Germline V gives CDR1 DFQATT, CDR2 SNEGSKA (reference sequence). CDR3 length equals 13 residues. V shed 4 bases and J shed 13 bases, with 23 bases lying between them. The CDR3 sequence is CSAITLGTNLQYF. CDR3 nucleotide sequence: TGCAGTGCTATAACCCTCGGGACGAACCTGCAATACTTC.

V and J are TRBV6-1 and TRBJ1-2, with D perhaps matching TRBD1 (5 bases). This CDR3 has 15 amino acids. The ends were cut back, 6 bases at V and 0 bases at J, with 14 bases in the middle. Germline CDR1 and CDR2: MNHNS and SASEGT. CDR3 DNA: TGTGCCAGCAGGATTGAAGGGGTTTCTAACTATGGCTACACCTTC. Encoded protein: CASRIEGVSNYGYTF.

There are many counts of this clonotype. V and J are TRBV29-1 and TRBJ2-5; 10 bases fit TRBD2. The germline V gene has CDR1 SQVTM and CDR2 ANQGSEA. The CDR3 runs to 14 residues. V was pared by 5 bases and J by 1 base, with 4 bases of the junction left unmatched. The CDR3 sequence is CSVTGLAVQETQYF. The CDR3 DNA is TGCAGCGTTACTGGACTAGCGGTCCAAGAGACCCAGTACTTC.

This clonotype is categorized as medium-sized. V usage is TRBV4-2 and J usage is TRBJ2-1; TRBD2 matches 11 bases. V lost 3 bases and J lost 7; bases outside the gene matches: 5. Germline loops: CDR1 LGHNA, CDR2 YNFKEQ. The CDR3 spans 15 residues. In nucleotides, the CDR3 is TGTGCCAGCAGCCAGCGACTAGCGGGATATAATGAGCAGTTCTTC. Encoded protein: CASSQRLAGYNEQFF.

The chain carries TRBV29-1 and TRBJ2-6; no clear D. CDR3 length: 16 amino acids. V shed 5 bases and J shed 1 base, with 15 bases lying between them. CDR1 SQVTM and CDR2 ANQGSEA come from the germline V gene. CDR3 nucleotides: TGCAGCGTTTTTATAGCAGGTTTATCTGGGGCCAACGTCCTGACTTTC. Its protein is CSVFIAGLSGANVLTF.

This clonotype has a single count. The genes are TRBV20-1 and TRBJ2-7; 8 bases map to TRBD1. CDR1 is DFQATT, CDR2 SNEGSKA, per germline (reference sequence). J lost 4 bases, V lost 0 bases, and 5 bases had no gene match. This CDR3 comprises 14 residues. The CDR3 DNA follows: TGCAGTGCTAGAGATCAGGGGGCGAGGTACGAGCAGTACTTC. Its translation is CSARDQGARYEQYF.

The chain carries TRBV2 and TRBJ2-1, with D perhaps matching TRBD2 (5 bases). This CDR3 is built from 17 residues. Trimming removed 2 bases at V and 0 bases at J, with 14 bases between. Per the germline V gene, CDR1 is SNHLY and CDR2 is FYNNEI. The CDR3 is CASSEMRASSSYNEQFF. CDR3 coding DNA: TGTGCCAGCAGTGAAATGCGGGCGTCGAGCTCCTACAATGAGCAGTTCTTC.

This clonotype has at least ten counts. This chain links TRBV7-8 with TRBJ2-1; a possible D gene is TRBD1 (7 bases). The CDR3 has 16 amino acids. V dropped 5 bases and J dropped 4 bases, with 18 bases sitting between them. Germline V CDR1 and CDR2: SGHVS, FQNEAQ. CDR3 amino acids: CASSPEGASAYNEQFF. The CDR3 DNA follows: TGTGCCAGCAGCCCGGAGGGGGCTAGCGCATACAATGAGCAGTTCTTC.

This clonotype is deemed medium-sized. V usage is TRBV2 and J usage is TRBJ2-7, with D tentatively TRBD1 (6 bases). V was cut by 9 bases and J by 2 bases, with 14 bases left in between. Germline V CDR1 and CDR2: SNHLY, FYNNEI. The CDR3 consists of 13 residues. In nucleotides, the CDR3 is TGTGCCAGTAACAGGGTGGAGACCTACGAGCAGTACTTC. Protein: CASNRVETYEQYF.

This clonotype showed up many times. The chain joins TRBV3-1 to TRBJ2-2; 7 positions match TRBD1. Per the germline V gene, CDR1 is LGHDT and CDR2 is YNNKEL (reference sequence). The V gene end was trimmed by 4 bases and the J gene end by 0 bases; junction bases not matched to a gene: 2. The CDR3 loop spans 15 amino acids. The CDR3 sequence: CASSLGTANTGELFF. CDR3 coding DNA: TGTGCCAGCAGCCTTGGGACAGCGAACACCGGGGAGCTGTTTTTT.

The V call is TRBV20-1, the J call TRBJ2-1; 9 bases line up with TRBD2. This CDR3 has 15 amino acids. V shed 6 bases and J 2 bases; nucleotides not matched to a gene: 8. CDR1 is DFQATT and CDR2 is SNEGSKA in the germline V gene (reference sequence). This chain's CDR3 is CSAAGAGGPYNEQFF. The CDR3, as DNA: TGCAGTGCCGCGGGGGCGGGAGGGCCCTACAATGAGCAGTTCTTC.

The chain has TRBV6-5 and TRBJ2-3; TRBD2 matches 14 bases. The V and J ends lost 4 bases and 3 bases, in that order; junction bases with no gene match: 6. The germline CDR1 and CDR2 sequences are MNHEY and SVGAGI. The CDR3 runs to 17 residues. For the CDR3, the DNA is TGTGCCAGCAGTTCTTGGACTAGCGGGAGGAGGACAGATACGCAGTATTTT. It codes for CASSSWTSGRRTDTQYF.

The chain carries TRBV9 and TRBJ2-7; 9 nucleotides agree with TRBD1. There are 16 residues in the CDR3. V shed 0 bases, J shed 7 bases, and the junction held 11 bases outside the gene matches. Germline V gene lookup returns CDR1 SGDLS and CDR2 YYNGEE. CDR3 amino acids: CASSVVGTGSLREQYF. The CDR3 DNA reads TGTGCCAGCAGCGTAGTCGGGACAGGGAGTCTTAGGGAGCAGTACTTC.

The CDR3 spells CSARVWQGSVLGSEQYF. The DNA of the CDR3 is TGCAGTGCTAGGGTTTGGCAGGGTAGTGTCCTAGGGTCCGAGCAGTACTTC. The V call is TRBV20-1, the J call TRBJ2-7; perhaps TRBD1 as D (5 bases). The CDR3 is 17 residues long. Per the germline V gene, CDR1 is DFQATT and CDR2 is SNEGSKA (reference sequence). Trimming removed 3 bases from V and 6 bases from J, with 27 bases in between.

The chain employs TRBV24-1 and TRBJ2-2, with TRBD2 as a possible D gene (6 bases). The ends were cut back, 2 bases at V and 2 bases at J, with 14 bases in the middle. The CDR3 extends over 17 amino acids. Per germline, CDR1 KGHDR and CDR2 SFDVKD. As DNA, the CDR3 is TGTGCCACCAGTGATTGGATTGGAGGGACTAACACCGGGGAGCTGTTTTTT. This encodes CATSDWIGGTNTGELFF.

In the case of this clonotype: One end of the junction does not line up with germline, which may come from a read error. The V and J genes are TRBV14 and TRBJ2-7, with D tentatively TRBD2 (5 bases). The CDR3 consists of 17 residues. CDR1 and CDR2 (germline): SGHDN, FVKESK. The CDR3 loop reads CASSQEKWLAATSEQYF. DNA for the CDR3: TGCGCCAGCAGCCAAGAAAAGTGGCTAGCCGCGACCTCCGAGCAGTACTTC.

This clonotype has at least ten counts. The chain is built from TRBV20-1 and TRBJ2-3, with 8 bases aligning to TRBD1. V trimming: 6 bases; J trimming: 3 bases; junction bases outside the gene matches: 17. This CDR3 has 17 amino acids. Per germline, CDR1 DFQATT and CDR2 SNEGSKA (reference sequence). CDR3 bases: TGCAGTGCACGCGGCCGGCAGACAGGGGCTAGTACAGATACGCAGTATTTT. Translated: CSARGRQTGASTDTQYF.

The chain employs TRBV20-1 and TRBJ2-7; D may be TRBD2 (6 bases). This CDR3 has 13 residues. V dropped 6 bases and J dropped 5 bases, with 17 bases sitting between them. In germline, CDR1 is DFQATT, CDR2 SNEGSKA (reference sequence). The CDR3 spells CSATYWRVDEQYF. The CDR3 region has the DNA TGCAGTGCCACCTACTGGAGGGTGGACGAGCAGTACTTC.

This clonotype was observed a single time. V usage is TRBV2 and J usage is TRBJ2-1; D is undetermined. The CDR3 spans 15 residues. V lost 6 bases to trimming and J lost 0 bases, with 12 bases between them. Germline V CDR1 and CDR2: SNHLY, FYNNEI. The CDR3: CASSVASSSYNEQFF. The DNA of the CDR3 is TGTGCCAGCAGCGTTGCCTCGAGCTCCTACAATGAGCAGTTCTTC.

In this sample, this clonotype turned up a few times. V and J are TRBV4-1 and TRBJ1-4; D possibly corresponds to TRBD1 (5 bases). V shed 0 bases and J shed 3 bases, with 8 bases lying between them. The CDR3 loop spans 15 amino acids. Per the germline V gene, CDR1 is MGHRA and CDR2 is YSYEKL. The CDR3 sequence: CASSQEWGSNEKLFF. The CDR3 nucleotides read TGCGCCAGCAGCCAAGAGTGGGGGTCTAATGAAAAACTGTTTTTT.

The chain employs TRBV20-1 and TRBJ2-1; possibly TRBD2 for D (6 bases). This CDR3 has 12 residues. The V gene lost 3 bases and the J gene lost 9 bases, with 12 bases spanning the gap. The germline V gene has CDR1 DFQATT and CDR2 SNEGSKA (reference sequence). This CDR3 is CSASRDSIEQFF. The CDR3 DNA is TGCAGTGCTAGCCGGGACTCGATTGAGCAGTTCTTC.

This chain uses TRBV24-1 with TRBJ2-7; a possible D gene is TRBD2 (6 bases). The CDR3 runs to 15 residues. Germline V lookup: CDR1 KGHDR, CDR2 SFDVKD. The ends were cut back, 4 bases at V and 9 bases at J, with 21 bases in the middle. The CDR3 spells CATSEIGTDVRGQYF. The CDR3 DNA sequence: TGTGCCACCAGTGAGATAGGGACTGATGTACGAGGGCAGTACTTC.